This T cell receptor beta chain came from a study of identical twins. A single record per CDR3 protein comes from TCRdb applying MiXCR to the 5' RACE reads. The table includes 450,000 to 650,000 distinct CDR3 sequences, over 12% detected once. Points on this clonotype: A junction end diverges from the germline sequence, so it may reflect a read error.

Germline V gives CDR1 LGHDT, CDR2 YNNKEL (reference sequence). The CDR3 is made up of 11 amino acids. These data also formed part of another study, on yellow fever vaccine responses in identical twins.

The clonotype originates from a woman under 30 in good health. Sample: CD4+ T cells sorted from blood. The chain links TRBV3-1 to TRBJ1-2; TRBD1 is a possible D gene (5 bases). The CDR3 DNA sequence: TGTGCCAGCAGCCAAGATCGACAGAAAAGCTTC. The encoded protein is CASSQDRQKSF.